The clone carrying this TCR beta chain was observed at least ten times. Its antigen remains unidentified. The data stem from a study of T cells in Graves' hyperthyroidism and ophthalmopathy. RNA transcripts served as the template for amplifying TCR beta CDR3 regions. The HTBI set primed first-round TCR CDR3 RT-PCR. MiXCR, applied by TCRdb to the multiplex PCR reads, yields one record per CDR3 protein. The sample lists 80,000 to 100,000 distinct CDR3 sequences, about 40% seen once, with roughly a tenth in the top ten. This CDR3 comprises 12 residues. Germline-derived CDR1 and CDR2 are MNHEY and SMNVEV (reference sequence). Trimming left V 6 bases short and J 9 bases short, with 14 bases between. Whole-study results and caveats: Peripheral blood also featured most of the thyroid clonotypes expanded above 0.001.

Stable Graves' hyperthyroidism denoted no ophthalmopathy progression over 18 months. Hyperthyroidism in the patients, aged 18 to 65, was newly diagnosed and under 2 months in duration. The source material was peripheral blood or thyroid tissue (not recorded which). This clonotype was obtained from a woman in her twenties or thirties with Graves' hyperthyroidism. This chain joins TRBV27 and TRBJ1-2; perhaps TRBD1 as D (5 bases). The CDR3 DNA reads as TGTGCCAGCAGGCTTCGGGGGGGGAGCTACACCTTC. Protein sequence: CASRLRGGSYTF.